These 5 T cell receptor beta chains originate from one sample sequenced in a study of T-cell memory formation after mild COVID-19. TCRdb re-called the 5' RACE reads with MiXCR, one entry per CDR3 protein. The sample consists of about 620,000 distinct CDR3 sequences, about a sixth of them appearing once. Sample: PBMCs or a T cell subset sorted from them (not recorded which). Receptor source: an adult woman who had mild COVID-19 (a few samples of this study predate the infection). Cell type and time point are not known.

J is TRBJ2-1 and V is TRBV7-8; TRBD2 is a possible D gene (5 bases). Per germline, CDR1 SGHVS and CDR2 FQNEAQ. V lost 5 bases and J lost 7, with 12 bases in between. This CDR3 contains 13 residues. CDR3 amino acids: CASSPGEGNEQFF. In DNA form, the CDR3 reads TGTGCCAGCAGCCCCGGAGAGGGAAATGAGCAGTTCTTC. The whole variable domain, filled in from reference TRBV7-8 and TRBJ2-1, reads GAGVSQSPRYKVAKRGQDVALRCDPISGHVSLFWYQQALGQGPEFLTYFQNEAQLDKSGLPSDRFFAERPEGSVSTLKIQRTQQEDSAVYLCASSPGEGNEQFFGPGTRLTVL.

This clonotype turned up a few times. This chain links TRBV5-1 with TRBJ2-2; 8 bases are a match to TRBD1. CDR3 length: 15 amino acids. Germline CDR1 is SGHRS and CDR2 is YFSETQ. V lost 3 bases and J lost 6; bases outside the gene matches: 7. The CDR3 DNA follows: TGCGCCAGCAGCTACGCGACAGGGGTGGCCGGGGAGCTGTTTTTT. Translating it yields CASSYATGVAGELFF.

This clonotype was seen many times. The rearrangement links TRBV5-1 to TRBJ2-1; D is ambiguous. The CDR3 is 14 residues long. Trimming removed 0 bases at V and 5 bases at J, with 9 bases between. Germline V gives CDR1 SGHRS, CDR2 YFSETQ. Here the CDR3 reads CASSLGGADNEQFF. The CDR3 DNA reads TGCGCCAGCAGCTTGGGAGGCGCAGACAATGAGCAGTTCTTC. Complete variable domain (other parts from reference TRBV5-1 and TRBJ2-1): KAGVTQTPRYLIKTRGQQVTLSCSPISGHRSVSWYQQTPGQGLQFLFEYFSETQRNKGNFPGRFSGRQFSNSRSEMNVSTLELGDSALYLCASSLGGADNEQFFGPGTRLTVL.

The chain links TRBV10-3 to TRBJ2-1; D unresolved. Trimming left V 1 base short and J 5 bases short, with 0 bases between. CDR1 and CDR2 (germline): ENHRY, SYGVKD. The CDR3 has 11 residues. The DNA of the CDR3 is TGTGCCATCAGTGAGTACAATGAGCAGTTCTTC. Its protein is CAISEYNEQFF.

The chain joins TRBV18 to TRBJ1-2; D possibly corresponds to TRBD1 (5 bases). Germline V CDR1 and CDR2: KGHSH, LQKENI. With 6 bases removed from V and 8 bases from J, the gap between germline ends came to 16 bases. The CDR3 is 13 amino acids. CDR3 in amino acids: CASSIQEHSGYTF. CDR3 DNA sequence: TGTGCCAGCTCGATACAGGAACATAGCGGCTACACCTTC. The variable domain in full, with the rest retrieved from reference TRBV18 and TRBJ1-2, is NAGVMQNPRHLVRRRGQEARLRCSPMKGHSHVYWYRQLPEEGLKFMVYLQKENIIDESGMPKERFSAEFPKEGPSILRIQQVVRGDSAAYFCASSIQEHSGYTFGSGTRLTVV.